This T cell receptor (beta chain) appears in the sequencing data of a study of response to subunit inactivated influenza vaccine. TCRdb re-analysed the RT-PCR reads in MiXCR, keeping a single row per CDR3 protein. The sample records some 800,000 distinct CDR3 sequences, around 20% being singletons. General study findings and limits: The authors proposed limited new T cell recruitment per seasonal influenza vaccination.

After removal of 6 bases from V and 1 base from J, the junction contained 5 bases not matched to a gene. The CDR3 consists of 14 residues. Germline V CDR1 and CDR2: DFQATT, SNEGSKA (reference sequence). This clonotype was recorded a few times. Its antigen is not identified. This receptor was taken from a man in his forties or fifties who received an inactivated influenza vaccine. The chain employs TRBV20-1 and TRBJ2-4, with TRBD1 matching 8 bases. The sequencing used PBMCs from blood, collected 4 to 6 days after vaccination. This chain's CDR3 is CSALRTGAKNIQYF. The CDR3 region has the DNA TGCAGTGCCCTACGGACAGGGGCCAAAAACATTCAGTACTTC.